The clone carrying this T cell receptor (beta chain) appeared a few times. What it binds is unknown. UMIs and a universal primer site were added when TCR cDNA was made by 5'RACE template switching. TCRdb re-called the 5' RACE reads with MiXCR, one entry per CDR3 protein. The sample has just under 600,000 distinct CDR3 sequences, approximately 12% seen once. This entry is derived from a study of T cells after yellow fever vaccination. Study-level points and caveats: Re-detected after boosting: most primary clones, 95% to 98% of CD4 and under 90% of CD8.

This CDR3 comprises 16 residues. Trimming stripped 5 bases from V and 2 bases from J, with 17 bases between. Germline CDR1 is MDHEN and CDR2 is SYDVKM. Sequencing used PBMCs, obtained on the day of the yellow fever booster vaccination. The J gene is TRBJ2-3, the V gene TRBV28; possible D gene TRBD2, 6 bases. The TCR sequence derives from a man between 25 and 39 years old who received the YFV17D yellow fever vaccine. The CDR3 loop is CASSPVGRGLTDTQYF. CDR3 bases: TGTGCCAGCAGTCCCGTGGGGCGGGGACTCACAGATACGCAGTATTTT.